This T cell receptor beta chain emerged from a study of shared clonotypes between healthy human individuals. Produced via immunoSEQ multiplex PCR; TCRdb's table is partial and in-frame only. The sample lists roughly 1 million clones; about four fifths were seen once. This CDR3 is built from 16 residues. Germline V gives CDR1 SEHNR, CDR2 FQNEAQ (reference sequence). V was shortened by 4 bases and J by 2 bases, with 16 bases between the two germline ends. V gene TRBV7-9 combines with J gene TRBJ2-3, with D tentatively TRBD1 (6 bases). This TCR was sampled from a young man in good health. Some clones in this sample may be carry-over from other donors' samples. Sample: memory CD4+ T cells from PBMCs. As to subset: CD45RA-negative fraction. CDR3 amino acids: CASSSILQGYTDTQYF. CDR3 coding DNA: TGTGCCAGCAGCTCAATCCTACAGGGATACACAGATACGCAGTATTTT.